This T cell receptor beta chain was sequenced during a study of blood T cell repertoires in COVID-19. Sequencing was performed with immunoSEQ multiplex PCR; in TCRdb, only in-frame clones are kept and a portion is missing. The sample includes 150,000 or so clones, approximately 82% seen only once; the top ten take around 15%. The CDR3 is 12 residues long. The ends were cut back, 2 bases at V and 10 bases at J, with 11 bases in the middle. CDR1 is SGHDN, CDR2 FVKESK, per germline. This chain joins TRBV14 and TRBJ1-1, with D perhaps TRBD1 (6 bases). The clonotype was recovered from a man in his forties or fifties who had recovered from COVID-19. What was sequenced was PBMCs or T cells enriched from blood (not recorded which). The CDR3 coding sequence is TGTGCCAGCAGCCAATCAGGGGTGGGAGCTTTCTTT. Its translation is CASSQSGVGAFF.